The 20 T cell receptor beta chains reported below all come from one sample, sequenced in a study of regulatory T cells in long-lasting Graves disease. Assembly of TCR beta libraries relied on iRepertoire HTBI primers together with Arm-PCR of CDR3 regions. TCRdb independently ran MiXCR on the multiplex PCR reads; one entry per CDR3 protein. The sample lists 400,000 to 500,000 distinct CDR3 sequences, about 21% occurring once. Time point indicated: persistent/refractory GD, antithyroid drugs over 5 years with positive TRAb. The TCR library was prepared using RNA isolated from PBMCs. The sample in question was peripheral blood mononuclear cells (PBMCs), obtained when the disease was refractory, from a patient treated with antithyroid drugs. All receptors come from a female donor with Graves disease.

In its sample, this clonotype was seen many times. The gene calls are TRBV12-3 or TRBV12-4 and TRBJ1-5; D not certain. The CDR3 contains 16 residues. The V gene lost 0 bases and the J gene lost 5 bases, with 14 bases spanning the gap. The DNA for the CDR3 is TGTGCCAGCAGTTTAGCTTGGGCAGGATTAGATCAGCCCCAGCATTTT. It specifies CASSLAWAGLDQPQHF.

In this sample, this clonotype turned up many times. The V call is TRBV3-1, the J call TRBJ2-2; 7 nucleotides agree with TRBD1. After removal of 1 base from V and 4 bases from J, the junction contained 0 bases not matched to a gene. Germline CDR1 and CDR2: LGHDT and YNNKEL (reference sequence). CDR3 size: 14 residues. The CDR3 protein is CASSQGTGTGELFF. The CDR3 DNA reads TGTGCCAGCAGCCAAGGGACAGGCACCGGGGAGCTGTTTTTT.

The V gene is TRBV10-3, the J gene TRBJ2-2; no reliable D call. The germline V and J ends were trimmed by 3 bases and 7 bases, with 9 bases remaining between them. The CDR3 runs to 13 residues. Per the germline V gene, CDR1 is ENHRY and CDR2 is SYGVKD. The CDR3 sequence: CAISDLVVGELFF. The CDR3 DNA sequence: TGTGCCATCAGTGACTTGGTCGTCGGGGAGCTGTTTTTT.

This clonotype came up a few times. V usage is TRBV5-1 and J usage is TRBJ2-2; no firm D call. The CDR3 consists of 14 residues. Germline CDR1 and CDR2: SGHRS and YFSETQ. The ends were cut back, 0 bases at V and 3 bases at J, with 6 bases in the middle. The CDR3 sequence is CASSLALDTGELFF. Written as DNA, the CDR3 is TGCGCCAGCAGCTTGGCCCTAGACACCGGGGAGCTGTTTTTT.

This clonotype was counted at least ten times. The rearrangement joins TRBV6-1 to TRBJ1-1, with 7 bases that match TRBD1. J gave up 1 base and V 8 bases, and 4 bases lay outside the gene matches. The germline V gene encodes CDR1 MNHNS and CDR2 SASEGT. The CDR3 extends over 13 amino acids. CDR3 amino acids: CASGRTGNTEAFF. For the CDR3, the DNA is TGTGCCAGCGGTAGGACAGGGAACACTGAAGCTTTCTTT.

This clonotype came up many times. CDR3 sequence: CASRPEETQYF. As DNA, the CDR3 is TGTGCCAGCAGGCCCGAAGAGACCCAGTACTTC. The chain couples TRBV27 to TRBJ2-5; D is unresolved. The germline gives CDR1 MNHEY, CDR2 SMNVEV (reference sequence). Trimming removed 6 bases from V and 3 bases from J, with 5 bases in between. This CDR3 has 11 residues.

This clonotype was counted at least ten times. The genes are TRBV7-2 and TRBJ2-5, with D maybe TRBD2 (5 bases). Looked up from germline, CDR1 is SGHTA and CDR2 is FQGNSA. V lost 3 bases and J 2 bases, leaving 13 bases between the germline ends. CDR3 length: 15 residues. The CDR3 coding sequence is TGTGCCAGCAGCTTTTCCGGGGAGCGGCAAGAGACCCAGTACTTC. Residues: CASSFSGERQETQYF.

The CDR3 coding sequence is TGCGCCAGCAGCTTGTCCCGGGGCAGGGAGCAGTTCTTC. Protein product: CASSLSRGREQFF. This chain links TRBV5-1 with TRBJ2-1; either TRBD1 or TRBD2 may fit D (5 bases each). Trimming stripped 1 base from V and 10 bases from J, with 12 bases between. CDR1 is SGHRS, CDR2 YFSETQ, per germline. CDR3 size: 13 residues.

This clonotype was counted at least ten times. The V gene is TRBV2, the J gene TRBJ2-4; 10 bases are a match to TRBD2. The CDR3 is 13 amino acids. CDR1 and CDR2 (germline): SNHLY, FYNNEI. Trimming cost V 10 bases and J 8 bases; bases outside gene matches: 8. The CDR3 loop is CAISAGGRDIQYF. The CDR3 DNA reads as TGTGCCATCTCAGCGGGGGGGCGCGACATTCAGTACTTC.

This clonotype was counted a few times. The chain is built from TRBV20-1 and TRBJ2-7; D perhaps matches TRBD2 (6 bases). With 6 bases removed from V and 1 base from J, the gap between germline ends came to 10 bases. CDR3 length: 12 residues. Germline values: CDR1 DFQATT, CDR2 SNEGSKA (reference sequence). The CDR3 here is CSAGSGSYEQYF. CDR3 coding DNA: TGCAGTGCCGGGAGTGGGTCCTACGAGCAGTACTTC.

V gene TRBV4-1 combines with J gene TRBJ2-7; 8 nucleotides match TRBD1. The CDR3 extends over 17 amino acids. After removal of 2 bases from V and 5 bases from J, the junction contained 14 bases not matched to a gene. The germline V gene encodes CDR1 MGHRA and CDR2 YSYEKL. CDR3 protein: CASSQSLPGQAIDEQYF. CDR3 sequence (DNA): TGCGCCAGCAGCCAAAGTCTACCGGGACAGGCCATAGACGAGCAGTACTTC.

This clonotype was counted between two and nine times. The genes are TRBV4-2 and TRBJ2-7; tentatively, D is TRBD2 (6 bases). Germline CDR1 reads LGHNA; CDR2 reads YNFKEQ. The V end was cut by 1 base, the J end by 4 bases, with 14 bases between. The CDR3 is made up of 15 amino acids. Here the CDR3 reads CASSQAAPGGYEQYF. DNA of the CDR3: TGTGCCAGCAGCCAAGCGGCGCCCGGGGGTTACGAGCAGTACTTC.

The chain recombines TRBV12-3 or TRBV12-4 with TRBJ1-2, with D possibly being TRBD1 (5 bases). The CDR3 is 17 amino acids. The V gene lost 5 bases and the J gene lost 4 bases, with 23 bases spanning the gap. In nucleotides, the CDR3 is TGTGCCAGCAGTGACGGGCAGGGCAGGATCAGTATCTATGGCTACACCTTC. The encoded protein is CASSDGQGRISIYGYTF.

This clonotype was observed a handful of times. J is TRBJ1-1 and V is TRBV29-1; D unresolved. Germline CDR1 reads SQVTM; CDR2 reads ANQGSEA. CDR3 length: 13 amino acids. V dropped 8 bases and J dropped 11 bases, with 24 bases sitting between them. The CDR3 here is CSTCPPSGRPAFF. The CDR3 DNA reads as TGCAGCACCTGTCCCCCCTCGGGTCGGCCGGCTTTCTTT. Full variable domain (rest looked up from reference TRBV29-1 and TRBJ1-1): SAVISQKPSRDICQRGTSLTIQCQVDSQVTMMFWYRQQPGQSLTLIATANQGSEATYESGFVIDKFPISRPNLTFSTLTVSNMSPEDSSIYLCSTCPPSGRPAFFGQGTRLTVV.

V usage is TRBV29-1 and J usage is TRBJ1-2, with TRBD1 matching 12 bases. With 2 bases clipped from V and 7 bases from J, the junction kept 2 bases outside the gene matches. This CDR3 is 13 amino acids long. Germline V gives CDR1 SQVTM, CDR2 ANQGSEA. Written as DNA, the CDR3 is TGCAGCGTTGAATGGGACAGGGGGCTTGGCTACACCTTC. Translated: CSVEWDRGLGYTF.

V usage is TRBV19 and J usage is TRBJ1-1; perhaps TRBD1 as D (6 bases). V gave up 5 bases and J gave up 0 bases, with 16 bases separating them. This CDR3 region has 16 residues. Per the germline V gene, CDR1 is LNHDA and CDR2 is SQIVND (reference sequence). CDR3 region: CASSGVSTGLNTEAFF. CDR3 nucleotides: TGTGCCAGTAGTGGAGTTTCGACAGGCCTGAACACTGAAGCTTTCTTT.

This clonotype was seen a few times. CDR3 residues: CASTKAGTNEKLFF. CDR3 DNA sequence: TGTGCCAGCACTAAGGCAGGGACTAATGAAAAACTGTTTTTT. The J gene is TRBJ1-4, the V gene TRBV7-8; a weak D match, TRBD1 (5 bases). CDR1 and CDR2 (germline): SGHVS, FQNEAQ. With 7 bases removed from V and 2 bases from J, the gap between germline ends came to 11 bases. The CDR3 totals 14 residues.

This chain links TRBV7-2 with TRBJ1-1; D possibly corresponds to TRBD1 (6 bases). Germline loops: CDR1 SGHTA, CDR2 FQGNSA. The CDR3 has 17 residues. V was clipped by 2 bases and J by 0 bases, with 16 bases between them. The CDR3 region is CASSLFPPQGMNTEAFF. The CDR3 DNA follows: TGTGCCAGCAGCTTATTTCCCCCACAGGGCATGAACACTGAAGCTTTCTTT.

V is TRBV20-1 and J is TRBJ1-1; the match to TRBD1 covers 10 bases. Losses at the gene ends were 3 bases for V and 2 bases for J; bases not matched to a gene: 3. The CDR3 runs to 14 residues. CDR1 DFQATT and CDR2 SNEGSKA come from the germline V gene (reference sequence). The CDR3 region is CSASRQGANTEAFF. The CDR3 region has the DNA TGCAGTGCTAGCCGACAGGGGGCAAACACTGAAGCTTTCTTT.

This chain uses TRBV4-1 with TRBJ2-2, with 8 bases lining up with TRBD2. Trimming cost V 2 bases and J 5 bases; bases outside gene matches: 13. The CDR3 sequence is 18 residues long. In germline, CDR1 is MGHRA, CDR2 YSYEKL. In DNA, the CDR3 is TGCGCCAGCAGCCAAAGGGTGGGAGCGGGAGCAGCGACCGGGGAGCTGTTTTTT. This sequence encodes CASSQRVGAGAATGELFF.